This TCR beta chain was profiled in a study of CD8+CD57+ T cells in acquired aplastic anemia. V was pared by 0 bases and J by 10 bases, with 1 base between. The CDR3 has 9 amino acids. Germline V lookup: CDR1 SGDLS, CDR2 YYNGEE. Those patients picked for sequencing had displayed CD8+CD57+ cell expansion on flow cytometry. The template for TCR beta VDJ and CDR3 sequence profiling was genomic DNA. Each CDR3 protein is one row after TCRdb ran MiXCR on the reads. This table holds just over 150,000 distinct CDR3 sequences, 48% found once. J is TRBJ1-2 and V is TRBV9; no clear D gene. Sequencing was carried out using sorted CD4+, CD8+, or CD8+CD57+ T cells (not recorded which) from PBMCs. The TCR sequence derives from a human donor with aplastic anemia. DNA for the CDR3: TGTGCCAGCAGCGTAGACTACACCTTC. It codes for CASSVDYTF.